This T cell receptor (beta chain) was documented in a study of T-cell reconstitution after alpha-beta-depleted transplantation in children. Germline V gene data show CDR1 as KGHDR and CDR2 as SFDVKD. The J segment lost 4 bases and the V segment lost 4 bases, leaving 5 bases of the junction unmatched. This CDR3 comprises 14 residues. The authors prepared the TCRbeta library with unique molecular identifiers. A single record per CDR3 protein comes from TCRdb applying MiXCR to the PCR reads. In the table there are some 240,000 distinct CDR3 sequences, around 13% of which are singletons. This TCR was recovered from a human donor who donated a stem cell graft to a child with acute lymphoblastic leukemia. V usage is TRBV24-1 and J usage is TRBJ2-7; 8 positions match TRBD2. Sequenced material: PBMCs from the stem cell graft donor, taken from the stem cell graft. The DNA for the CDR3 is TGTGCCACCAGTGAAAGCGGGGGAATTTACGAGCAGTACTTC. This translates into CATSESGGIYEQYF.